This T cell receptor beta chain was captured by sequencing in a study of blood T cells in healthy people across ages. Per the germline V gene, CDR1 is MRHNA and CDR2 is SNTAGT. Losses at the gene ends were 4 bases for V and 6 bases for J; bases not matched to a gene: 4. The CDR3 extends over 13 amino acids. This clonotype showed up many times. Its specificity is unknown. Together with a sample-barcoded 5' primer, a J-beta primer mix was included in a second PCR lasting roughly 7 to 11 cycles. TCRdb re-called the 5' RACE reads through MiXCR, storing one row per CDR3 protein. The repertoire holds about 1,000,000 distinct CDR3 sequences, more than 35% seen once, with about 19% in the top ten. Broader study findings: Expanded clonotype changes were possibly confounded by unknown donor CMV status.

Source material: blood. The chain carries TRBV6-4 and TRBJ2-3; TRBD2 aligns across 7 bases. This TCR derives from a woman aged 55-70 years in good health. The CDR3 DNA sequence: TGTGCCAGCAGTGGTTCCGGGAGGGATACGCAGTATTTT. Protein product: CASSGSGRDTQYF.